This T cell receptor beta chain originates from a study of T cell repertoires in cytomegalovirus infection. Background on the study: Public TCR beta signature analysis indicated the presence of both CMV infection and matching HLA type.

TCRdb re-called the reads through MiXCR, storing one row per CDR3 protein. Here the sample spans some 400,000 distinct CDR3 sequences, 15% to 20% being singletons. Study results and caveats: Summed public TCR beta family frequency identified CMV carriers bearing the relevant HLA. HLA-C-restricted TCR beta clonotypes specific for CMV led the ex vivo response.

After removal of 3 bases from V and 7 bases from J, the junction contained 3 bases not matched to a gene. The length of the CDR3 is 12 residues. Germline CDR1 and CDR2: LGHDT and YNNKEL (reference sequence). With respect to this clonotype: Its target is not known.

The V call is TRBV3-1, the J call TRBJ2-7, with TRBD1 identical over 7 bases. The sample consisted of PBMCs. The clonotype originates from a human donor in good health (CMV status not recorded). Some clones in this sample may be carry-over from other donors' samples. This CDR3 is CASSQDRREQYF. DNA of the CDR3: TGTGCCAGCAGCCAGGACAGGCGGGAGCAGTACTTC.